This TCR beta chain derives from a study of blood T cell repertoires in COVID-19. On the study more broadly: T cells, B-cell-depleted T cells, or PBMCs supplied cDNA or gDNA.

As processed by the authors: Estimated nucleated cell counts came from reference gene primer amplification. The method was immunoSEQ multiplex PCR; TCRdb's version includes in-frame clones alone and lacks a portion of them. The V and J calls and clone size are taken from that table; D and trimming were inferred from the DNA. The sample consists of about 140,000 clones, 70% to 90% of them appearing once. This clone was observed a handful of times. This TCR derives from a human donor in a cohort sampled during active COVID-19. The specimen was peripheral blood.

The CDR3 DNA reads as TGCGCCAGCAGCTTTTTAATGGGGCCCTACAATGAGCAGTTCTTC. It yields the protein CASSFLMGPYNEQFF. The J gene is TRBJ2-1, the V gene TRBV5-1; maybe TRBD1 (5 bases). This CDR3 region has 15 residues. V was pared by 2 bases and J by 2 bases, with 11 bases between. Germline V gene data show CDR1 as SGHRS and CDR2 as YFSETQ.